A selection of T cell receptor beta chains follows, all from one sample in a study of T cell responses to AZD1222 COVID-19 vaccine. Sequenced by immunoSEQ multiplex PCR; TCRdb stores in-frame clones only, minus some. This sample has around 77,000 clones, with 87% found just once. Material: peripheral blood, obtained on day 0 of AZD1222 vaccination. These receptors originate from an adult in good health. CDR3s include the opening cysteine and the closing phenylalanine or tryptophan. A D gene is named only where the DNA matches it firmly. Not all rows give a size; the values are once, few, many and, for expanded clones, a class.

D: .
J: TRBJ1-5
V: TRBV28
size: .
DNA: TGTGCCAGCAGTTTGGAGCAGCGCAATCAGCCCCAGCATTTT
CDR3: CASSLEQRNQPQHF

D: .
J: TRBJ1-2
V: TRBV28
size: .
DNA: TGTGCCAGCAGTCCTACAGGCTATTATGGCTACACCTTC
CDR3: CASSPTGYYGYTF

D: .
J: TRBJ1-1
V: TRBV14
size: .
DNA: TGTGCCAGCAGCCACGGACGAGTGAGCGCTTTCTTT
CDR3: CASSHGRVSAFF

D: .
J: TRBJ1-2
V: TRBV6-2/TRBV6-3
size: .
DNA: TGTGCCAGCAGTTACCAGGACAGTTTTTATGGCTACACCTTC
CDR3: CASSYQDSFYGYTF

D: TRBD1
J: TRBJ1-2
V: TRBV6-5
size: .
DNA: TGTGCCAGCACCAAAGACCCGACAGGGCCCCATGGCTACACCTTC
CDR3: CASTKDPTGPHGYTF

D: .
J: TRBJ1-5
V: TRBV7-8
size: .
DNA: TGTGCCAGCAGCCCGCTCAATCAGCCCCAGCATTTT
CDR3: CASSPLNQPQHF

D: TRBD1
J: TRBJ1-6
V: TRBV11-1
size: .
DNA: TGTGCCAGCAGCACTGACAGGGAACCCCTCCACTTT
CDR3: CASSTDREPLHF

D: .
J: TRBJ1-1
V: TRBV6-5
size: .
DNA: TGTGCCAGCAGTTCAGCTGGGGGAGAAGCTTTCTTT
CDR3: CASSSAGGEAFF

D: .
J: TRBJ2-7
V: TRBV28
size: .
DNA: TGTGCCAGCAGATCGTTGTACGAGCAGTACTTC
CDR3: CASRSLYEQYF

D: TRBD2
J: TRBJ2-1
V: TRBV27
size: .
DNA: TGTGCCAGCAGTCCCTCTGGACTAGCGGGGGTAGGGCAGTTCTTC
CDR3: CASSPSGLAGVGQFF

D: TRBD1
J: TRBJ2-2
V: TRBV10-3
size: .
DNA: TGTGCCATCAGTGGAACCGACGGCAGGGGGCGCCGAGAAACCGGGGAGCTGTTTTTT
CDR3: CAISGTDGRGRRETGELFF

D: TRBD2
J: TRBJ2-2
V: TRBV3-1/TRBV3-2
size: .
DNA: TGTGCCAGCAGCCAAACCGGACTAGCAGGTGGAGGGGAGCTGTTTTTT
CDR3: CASSQTGLAGGGELFF

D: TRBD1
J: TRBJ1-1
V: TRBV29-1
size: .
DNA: TGCAGCGCACGGACAGGGGGAGGCACTGAAGCTTTCTTT
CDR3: CSARTGGGTEAFF

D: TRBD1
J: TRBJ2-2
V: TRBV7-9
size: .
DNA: TGTGCCAGCAGCACAGGACAGGGTAGGAACACCGGGGAGCTGTTTTTT
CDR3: CASSTGQGRNTGELFF

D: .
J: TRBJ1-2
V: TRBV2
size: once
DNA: TGTGCCAGCAGCGACACAGGGATTGTAGTAGGTTACACCTTC
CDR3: CASSDTGIVVGYTF

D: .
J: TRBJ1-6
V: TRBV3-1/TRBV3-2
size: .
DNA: TGTGCCAGCAGCCAGAGGGACGGAGCCCATTCACCCCTCCACTTT
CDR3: CASSQRDGAHSPLHF

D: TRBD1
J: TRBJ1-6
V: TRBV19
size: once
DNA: TGTGCCAGTAGTGCTTCCGACAGGGGGGGGTCACCCCTCCACTTT
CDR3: CASSASDRGGSPLHF

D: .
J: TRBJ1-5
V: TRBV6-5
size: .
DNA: TGTGCCAGCACCGGGACAACTATCACTCAGCCCCAGCATTTT
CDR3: CASTGTTITQPQHF

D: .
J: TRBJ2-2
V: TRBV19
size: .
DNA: TGTGCCAGTAGTCGGGGCGTTCCACCGGTCACCGGGGAGCTGTTTTTT
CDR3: CASSRGVPPVTGELFF

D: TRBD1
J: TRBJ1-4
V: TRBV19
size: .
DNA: TGTGCCAGTAGCCCCCAGGGGGGGAAACTGTTTTTT
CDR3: CASSPQGGKLFF

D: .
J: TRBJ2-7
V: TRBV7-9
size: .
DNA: TGTGCCAGCAGAGAGGGCCACGAGCAGTACTTC
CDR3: CASREGHEQYF

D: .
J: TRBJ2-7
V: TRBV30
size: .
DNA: TGTGCCTGGAGTGTACCGGGGGCGGGGGAGCAGTACTTC
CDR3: CAWSVPGAGEQYF

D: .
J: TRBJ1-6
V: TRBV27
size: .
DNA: TGTGCCAGCAGTTTAATCGAGGGGCAACCGTCACCCCTCCACTTT
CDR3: CASSLIEGQPSPLHF

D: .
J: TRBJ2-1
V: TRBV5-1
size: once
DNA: TGCGCCAGCAGCTTGTTATTCGACAACGAGCAGTTCTTC
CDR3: CASSLLFDNEQFF

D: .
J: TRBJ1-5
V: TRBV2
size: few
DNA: TGTGCCAGCAGACACAGGGTTTTTCAGCCCCAGCATTTT
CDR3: CASRHRVFQPQHF

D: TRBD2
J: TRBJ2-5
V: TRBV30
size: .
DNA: TGTGCCTGGAGTGTACGACTAGCGCGGGGAGAGACCCAGTACTTC
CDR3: CAWSVRLARGETQYF

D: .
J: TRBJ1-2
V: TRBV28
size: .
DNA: TGTGCCAGCAGTTTAAACCGGAACTATGGCTACACCTTC
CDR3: CASSLNRNYGYTF

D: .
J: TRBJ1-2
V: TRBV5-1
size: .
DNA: TGCGCCAGCAGCCCCCAGGGTAGCGGTGGCTACACCTTC
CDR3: CASSPQGSGGYTF

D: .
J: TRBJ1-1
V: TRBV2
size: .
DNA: TGTGCCACCGCCCGGGGGCGGAACACTGAAGCTTTCTTT
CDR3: CATARGRNTEAFF

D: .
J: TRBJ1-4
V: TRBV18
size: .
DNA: TGTGCCAGCTCACCATCCGGCCGTAATGAAAAACTGTTTTTT
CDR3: CASSPSGRNEKLFF

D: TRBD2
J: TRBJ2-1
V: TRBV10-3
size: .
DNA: TGTGCCATCAACCAAGGGCTAGCGGGGGGTGAGCAGTTCTTC
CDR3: CAINQGLAGGEQFF

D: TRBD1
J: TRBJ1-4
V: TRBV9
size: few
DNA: TGTGCCAGCAGCGGATCAGGGGGGAGGAATGAAAAACTGTTTTTT
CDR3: CASSGSGGRNEKLFF

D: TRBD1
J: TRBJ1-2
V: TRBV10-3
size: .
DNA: TGTGCCATCAAGGGGACAGGGAACTATGGCTACACCTTC
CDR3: CAIKGTGNYGYTF

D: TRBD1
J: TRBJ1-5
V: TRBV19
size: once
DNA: TGTGCCAGTAGAGAGGACAGGGGGTACAATCAGCCCCAGCATTTT
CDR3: CASREDRGYNQPQHF

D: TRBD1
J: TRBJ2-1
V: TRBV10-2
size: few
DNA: TGCGCCAGCAGGGGGGGGACAGGGGAATATGTTAAATACAATGAGCAGTTCTTC
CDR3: CASRGGTGEYVKYNEQFF

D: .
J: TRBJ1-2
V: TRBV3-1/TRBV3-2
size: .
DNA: TGTGCCAGCAGCGGGGACGGGCGCCGAGGCTACACCTTC
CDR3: CASSGDGRRGYTF

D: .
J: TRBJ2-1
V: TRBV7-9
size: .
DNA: TGTGCCAGCAGCCTCGAACCCTACAATGAGCAGTTCTTC
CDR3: CASSLEPYNEQFF

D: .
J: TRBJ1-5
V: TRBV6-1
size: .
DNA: TGTGCCAGCAGTGAAAGGCCCCCGGGAGGATCTCGCAATCAGCCCCAGCATTTT
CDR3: CASSERPPGGSRNQPQHF

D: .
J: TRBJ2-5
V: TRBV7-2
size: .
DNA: TGTGCCAGCAGCGACGGCAGGGAGACCCAGTACTTC
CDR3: CASSDGRETQYF

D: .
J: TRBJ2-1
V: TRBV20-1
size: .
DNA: TGCAGTGCTCAAGTATGGAATGAGCAGTTCTTC
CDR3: CSAQVWNEQFF

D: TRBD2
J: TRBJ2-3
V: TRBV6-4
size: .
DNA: TGTGCCAGCAGACTAGCGAGCTACACAGATACGCAGTATTTT
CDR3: CASRLASYTDTQYF

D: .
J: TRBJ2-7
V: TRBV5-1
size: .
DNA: TGCGCCAGCAGTTCGCATAGACAGGGACTCTACGAGCAGTACTTC
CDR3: CASSSHRQGLYEQYF

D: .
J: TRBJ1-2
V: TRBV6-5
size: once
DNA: TGTGCCAGCAGTCAGGCCCAGCAGAACTATGGCTACACCTTC
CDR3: CASSQAQQNYGYTF

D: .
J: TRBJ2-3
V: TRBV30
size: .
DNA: TGTGCCTGGAGTGTCCCCAGGGGGGGAGGAGATACGCAGTATTTT
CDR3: CAWSVPRGGGDTQYF

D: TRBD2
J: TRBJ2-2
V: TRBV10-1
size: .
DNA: TGCGCCAGCAGTGCGACAGCGGGGCCCACCGGGGAGCTGTTTTTT
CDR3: CASSATAGPTGELFF